Listed below are T cell receptor beta chains from one sample, sequenced in a study of PD-1 blockade in mismatch repair-deficient tumors. The table came from immunoSEQ multiplex PCR; TCRdb's copy has only in-frame clones and leaves some out. The table lists some 45,000 clones, more than 65% of them singletons. Material: PBMCs, obtained before pembrolizumab treatment. The receptors derive from an adult with mismatch repair-deficient cancer. Each CDR3 is given with its conserved first and last residue. A D gene is named only where the DNA matches it firmly. Clone size is shown for a subset of rows, as once, few, many or a class of expanded clone.

abundance	v_gene	d_gene	j_gene	CDR3aa	CDR3nt
NA	TRBV30	NA	TRBJ1-5	CAWSLSRDIYSNQPQHF	TGTGCCTGGAGTCTGAGTAGGGACATCTATAGCAATCAGCCCCAGCATTTT
NA	TRBV29-1	NA	TRBJ2-5	CSVESQTQYF	TGCAGCGTTGAATCTCAGACCCAGTACTTC
NA	TRBV9	NA	TRBJ1-2	CASTPTTGSYGYTF	TGTGCCAGCACACCAACCACAGGGAGCTATGGCTACACCTTC
few	TRBV20-1	NA	TRBJ1-2	CSARDRGGYTF	TGCAGTGCTAGAGATAGGGGGGGCTACACCTTC
few	TRBV7-2	NA	TRBJ2-2	CASSLVGGTGELFF	TGTGCCAGCAGCTTGGTGGGAGGCACCGGGGAGCTGTTTTTT
NA	TRBV7-8	NA	TRBJ2-1	CASSSGQTRSYNEQFF	TGTGCCAGCAGCTCGGGACAAACCCGATCCTACAATGAGCAGTTCTTC
NA	TRBV12-5	NA	TRBJ2-2	CASFDRTNTGELFF	TGTGCTAGTTTCGACAGAACCAACACCGGGGAGCTGTTTTTT
NA	TRBV5-1	TRBD2	TRBJ2-7	CASSLTSGRAWEQYF	TGCGCCAGCAGCTTGACGAGCGGGAGGGCTTGGGAGCAGTACTTC
once	TRBV9	NA	TRBJ2-3	CASSVGGHTDTQYF	TGTGCCAGCAGCGTAGGGGGGCACACAGATACGCAGTATTTT
NA	TRBV19	NA	TRBJ1-5	CASSIKAGQPQHF	TGTGCCAGTAGTATCAAGGCGGGGCAGCCCCAGCATTTT
few	TRBV30	NA	TRBJ1-2	CAWRDRNHYGYTF	TGTGCCTGGAGAGACAGAAACCACTATGGCTACACCTTC
NA	TRBV15	TRBD2	TRBJ2-3	CATSSPGLAEITDTQYF	TGTGCCACCAGCAGCCCGGGACTAGCGGAAATCACAGATACGCAGTATTTT
NA	TRBV6-5	TRBD1	TRBJ2-7	CASRKQGSGGEQYF	TGTGCCAGCAGGAAACAGGGGAGTGGTGGCGAGCAGTACTTC
few	TRBV5-1	TRBD1	TRBJ1-1	CASSLRQGKTEAFF	TGCGCCAGCAGCCTTCGACAGGGAAAAACTGAAGCTTTCTTT
medium-sized	TRBV7-9	NA	TRBJ2-2	CASSLGADTGELFF	TGTGCCAGCAGCTTGGGGGCGGACACCGGGGAGCTGTTTTTT
NA	TRBV30	TRBD2	TRBJ2-3	CAWRPGGRGTDTQYF	TGTGCCTGGAGGCCGGGCGGGAGGGGCACAGATACGCAGTATTTT
NA	TRBV13	TRBD1	TRBJ2-5	CASSLGRQGRRQETQYF	TGTGCCAGCAGCTTAGGAAGACAGGGGAGGAGACAAGAGACCCAGTACTTC
NA	TRBV18	NA	TRBJ2-7	CASSPQPGDSYEQYF	TGTGCCAGCTCACCACAACCTGGCGACTCCTACGAGCAGTACTTC
few	TRBV5-1	NA	TRBJ1-1	CASSYEGGAFF	TGCGCCAGCAGCTACGAAGGGGGAGCTTTCTTT
NA	TRBV25-1	TRBD1	TRBJ2-7	CASSDLGQVGDEQYF	TGTGCCAGCAGTGACCTAGGACAGGTAGGGGACGAGCAGTACTTC
NA	TRBV5-1	TRBD1	TRBJ2-3	CASSLRTGGAGDTQYF	TGCGCCAGCAGCTTGAGGACAGGGGGCGCGGGAGATACGCAGTATTTT
NA	TRBV5-4	TRBD1	TRBJ1-2	CASSQTGAQGYTF	TGTGCCAGCAGCCAGACAGGGGCACAGGGCTACACCTTC
NA	TRBV4-3	NA	TRBJ1-3	CASSQGNTIYF	TGCGCCAGCAGCCAAGGGAACACCATATATTTT
NA	TRBV11-2	TRBD2	TRBJ2-5	CASSWGTSRSETQYF	TGTGCCAGCAGCTGGGGGACTAGTCGCTCCGAGACCCAGTACTTC
NA	TRBV7-7	NA	TRBJ2-5	CAAHKGETQYF	TGTGCTGCCCACAAGGGGGAGACCCAGTACTTC
NA	TRBV4-3	NA	TRBJ1-2	CASSQVGQGGYTF	TGCGCCAGCAGCCAAGTGGGGCAGGGTGGCTACACCTTC
NA	TRBV21-1	NA	TRBJ1-5	CASSSTSSGRNPGQGGIGNQPQHF	TGTGCCAGCAGCAGTACAAGCTCTGGGAGGAACCCGGGACAGGGCGGAATAGGCAATCAGCCCCAGCATTTT
NA	TRBV7-2	NA	TRBJ1-1	CASSLVVRANTEAFF	TGTGCCAGCAGCTTAGTGGTCCGGGCGAACACTGAAGCTTTCTTT
once	TRBV5-1	TRBD1	TRBJ2-2	CASKGQGQKTTNTGELFF	TGCGCCAGCAAGGGCCAGGGACAGAAGACGACGAACACCGGGGAGCTGTTTTTT
few	TRBV12-5	TRBD1	TRBJ1-2	CASGLGLGQGRPPYGYTF	TGTGCTAGTGGTTTGGGATTGGGACAGGGACGGCCCCCCTATGGCTACACCTTC
NA	TRBV11-2	TRBD1	TRBJ2-2	CASSRQGPGELFF	TGTGCCAGCAGCCGACAGGGGCCCGGGGAGCTGTTTTTT
NA	TRBV18	TRBD1	TRBJ1-2	CASSRDGTEYGYTF	TGTGCCAGCTCGCGTGACGGGACAGAGTATGGCTACACCTTC
once	TRBV7-2	NA	TRBJ2-7	CASSLAGRFEQYF	TGTGCCAGCAGCTTAGCGGGCCGTTTCGAGCAGTACTTC
medium-sized	TRBV15	NA	TRBJ2-1	CATSRDGSSNNEQFF	TGTGCCACCAGCAGAGATGGGTCGTCTAACAATGAGCAGTTCTTC
NA	TRBV7-9	NA	TRBJ2-1	CASSFRGNEQFF	TGTGCCAGCAGCTTCCGGGGGAATGAGCAGTTCTTC
NA	TRBV28	TRBD1	TRBJ2-7	CASSLSGTGQSYEQYF	TGTGCCAGCAGTCTTTCCGGGACAGGCCAATCTTACGAGCAGTACTTC
NA	TRBV19	TRBD2	TRBJ2-7	CASSIAGSLYYEQYF	TGTGCCAGTAGCATAGCGGGCAGCCTATACTACGAGCAGTACTTC
NA	TRBV5-4	NA	TRBJ2-7	CASSFGSSGSNEQYF	TGTGCCAGCAGCTTCGGATCTAGTGGGAGTAACGAGCAGTACTTC
NA	TRBV27	NA	TRBJ2-5	CASRKGGLRETQYF	TGTGCCAGCAGGAAAGGGGGGCTTCGGGAGACCCAGTACTTC
NA	TRBV5-1	NA	TRBJ2-5	CASSLGQLQETQYF	TGCGCCAGCAGCTTGGGCCAGCTACAAGAGACCCAGTACTTC
NA	TRBV30	TRBD2	TRBJ2-3	CAWSAPLGGRGTDTQYF	TGTGCCTGGAGTGCACCATTAGGCGGGAGGGGCACAGATACGCAGTATTTT
NA	TRBV6-1	NA	TRBJ1-5	CASRDSNQPQHF	TGTGCCAGCAGGGACAGCAATCAGCCCCAGCATTTT